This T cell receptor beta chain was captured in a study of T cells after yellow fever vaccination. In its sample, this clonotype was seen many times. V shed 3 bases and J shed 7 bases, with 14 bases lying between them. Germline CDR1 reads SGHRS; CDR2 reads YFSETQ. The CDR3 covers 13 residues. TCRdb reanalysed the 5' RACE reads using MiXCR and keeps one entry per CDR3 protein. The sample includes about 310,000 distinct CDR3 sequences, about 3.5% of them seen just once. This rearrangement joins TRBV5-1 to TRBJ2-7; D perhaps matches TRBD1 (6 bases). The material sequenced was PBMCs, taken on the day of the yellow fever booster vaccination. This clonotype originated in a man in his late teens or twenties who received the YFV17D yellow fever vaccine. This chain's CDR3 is CASSYPDSEEQYF. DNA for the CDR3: TGCGCCAGCAGCTACCCGGACAGCGAGGAGCAGTACTTC. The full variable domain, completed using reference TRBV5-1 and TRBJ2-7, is KAGVTQTPRYLIKTRGQQVTLSCSPISGHRSVSWYQQTPGQGLQFLFEYFSETQRNKGNFPGRFSGRQFSNSRSEMNVSTLELGDSALYLCASSYPDSEEQYFGPGTRLTVT.